A selection of T cell receptor beta chains follows, all from one sample in a study of blood T cell repertoires in COVID-19. Repertoires were generated with immunoSEQ multiplex PCR, while TCRdb's copy carries only in-frame clones and drops some. The sample consists of some 140,000 clones, about 72% of them appearing once. Material: peripheral blood. Every receptor here comes from a man aged 55 to 70 who had recovered from COVID-19. Both conserved end residues are part of each CDR3. D genes are given only for firm matches. Size is omitted from some rows. Given values are once, few, many or a class for expanded clones.

J gene: TRBJ2-1
V gene: TRBV7-8
D gene: TRBD2
clone size: -
CDR3 protein: CASSLVISGTPNNEQFF
CDR3 DNA: TGTGCCAGCAGCTTAGTGATTAGCGGGACGCCCAACAATGAGCAGTTCTTC

J gene: TRBJ2-1
V gene: TRBV29-1
D gene: -
clone size: -
CDR3 protein: CSVVGEAHNEQFF
CDR3 DNA: TGCAGCGTTGTGGGGGAGGCCCACAATGAGCAGTTCTTC

J gene: TRBJ2-1
V gene: TRBV4-3
D gene: -
clone size: -
CDR3 protein: CASSQVASYNEQFF
CDR3 DNA: TGCGCCAGCAGCCAAGTGGCCTCCTACAATGAGCAGTTCTTC

J gene: TRBJ2-5
V gene: TRBV21-1
D gene: -
clone size: -
CDR3 protein: CASSYKALAGGPGETQYF
CDR3 DNA: TGTGCCAGCAGCTATAAAGCGCTAGCGGGAGGGCCCGGAGAGACCCAGTACTTC

J gene: TRBJ2-5
V gene: TRBV7-2
D gene: -
clone size: -
CDR3 protein: CASSLSRGAKETQYF
CDR3 DNA: TGTGCCAGCAGCTTGTCCCGGGGAGCAAAAGAGACCCAGTACTTC

J gene: TRBJ2-3
V gene: TRBV28
D gene: TRBD2
clone size: -
CDR3 protein: CASRTTSGSTDTQYF
CDR3 DNA: TGTGCCAGCAGAACCACTAGCGGGAGCACAGATACGCAGTATTTT

J gene: TRBJ1-2
V gene: TRBV7-2
D gene: -
clone size: -
CDR3 protein: CASRLGRVEGYTF
CDR3 DNA: TGTGCCAGCAGGCTCGGCAGGGTGGAGGGCTACACCTTC

J gene: TRBJ1-2
V gene: TRBV30
D gene: -
clone size: -
CDR3 protein: CAWSTGYGYTF
CDR3 DNA: TGTGCCTGGAGCACAGGTTATGGCTACACCTTC

J gene: TRBJ1-6
V gene: TRBV18
D gene: TRBD1
clone size: -
CDR3 protein: CASSPGQGNNSPLHF
CDR3 DNA: TGTGCCAGCTCTCCGGGACAGGGTAATAATTCACCCCTCCACTTT

J gene: TRBJ1-2
V gene: TRBV2
D gene: -
clone size: -
CDR3 protein: CASSEASRGTF
CDR3 DNA: TGTGCCAGCAGTGAAGCGTCACGGGGCACCTTC

J gene: TRBJ2-1
V gene: TRBV5-1
D gene: TRBD1
clone size: -
CDR3 protein: CASSLAPDRENEQFF
CDR3 DNA: TGCGCCAGCAGCTTGGCCCCAGACAGGGAAAATGAGCAGTTCTTC

J gene: TRBJ1-1
V gene: TRBV30
D gene: -
clone size: -
CDR3 protein: CAWSVGVGGEAFF
CDR3 DNA: TGTGCCTGGAGTGTAGGGGTCGGGGGTGAAGCTTTCTTT

J gene: TRBJ1-3
V gene: TRBV10-3
D gene: TRBD1
clone size: -
CDR3 protein: CAITIGTGPGRSGTIYF
CDR3 DNA: TGTGCCATCACTATCGGGACAGGGCCTGGCCGGTCCGGCACCATATATTTT

J gene: TRBJ2-7
V gene: TRBV7-2
D gene: TRBD2
clone size: few
CDR3 protein: CASSWTSGYEQYF
CDR3 DNA: TGTGCCAGCAGCTGGACTAGCGGCTACGAGCAGTACTTC

J gene: TRBJ1-6
V gene: TRBV5-1
D gene: TRBD1
clone size: -
CDR3 protein: CASSSLQGGGSPLHF
CDR3 DNA: TGCGCCAGCAGTAGCTTACAGGGGGGCGGATCACCCCTCCACTTT

J gene: TRBJ2-1
V gene: TRBV6-2/TRBV6-3
D gene: -
clone size: -
CDR3 protein: CASSRTVNEQFF
CDR3 DNA: TGTGCCAGCAGTCGGACAGTCAATGAGCAGTTCTTC

J gene: TRBJ1-1
V gene: TRBV28
D gene: -
clone size: -
CDR3 protein: CASSSPLYRVGQNTEAFF
CDR3 DNA: TGTGCCAGCAGTTCCCCACTCTACAGGGTAGGGCAGAACACTGAAGCTTTCTTT

J gene: TRBJ2-2
V gene: TRBV7-2
D gene: -
clone size: once
CDR3 protein: CASSLSDSTGTGELFF
CDR3 DNA: TGTGCCAGCAGCTTAAGCGACAGCACGGGCACCGGGGAGCTGTTTTTT

J gene: TRBJ1-1
V gene: TRBV18
D gene: -
clone size: -
CDR3 protein: CASSPPVRENTEAFF
CDR3 DNA: TGTGCCAGCTCACCACCGGTTCGGGAGAACACTGAAGCTTTCTTT

J gene: TRBJ2-3
V gene: TRBV19
D gene: -
clone size: -
CDR3 protein: CASSPGANGLGTDTQYF
CDR3 DNA: TGTGCCAGTAGTCCAGGGGCTAACGGACTAGGCACAGATACGCAGTATTTT

J gene: TRBJ2-3
V gene: TRBV29-1
D gene: -
clone size: -
CDR3 protein: CSVQAGGASTDTQYF
CDR3 DNA: TGCAGCGTCCAAGCTGGCGGAGCTAGCACAGATACGCAGTATTTT

J gene: TRBJ1-2
V gene: TRBV6-5
D gene: -
clone size: -
CDR3 protein: CASRTGEPVRGYTF
CDR3 DNA: TGTGCCAGCAGAACGGGAGAGCCAGTGAGGGGCTACACCTTC

J gene: TRBJ2-2
V gene: TRBV6-6
D gene: TRBD2
clone size: -
CDR3 protein: CASTLAGGNTGELFF
CDR3 DNA: TGTGCCAGCACCTTAGCGGGGGGGAACACCGGGGAGCTGTTTTTT

J gene: TRBJ1-5
V gene: TRBV28
D gene: -
clone size: -
CDR3 protein: CASSLQGQPQHF
CDR3 DNA: TGTGCCAGCAGCCTCCAGGGTCAGCCCCAGCATTTT

J gene: TRBJ2-1
V gene: TRBV29-1
D gene: TRBD2
clone size: -
CDR3 protein: CSASGGLAGANEQFF
CDR3 DNA: TGCAGCGCCTCGGGGGGGCTAGCGGGAGCAAATGAGCAGTTCTTC

J gene: TRBJ2-5
V gene: TRBV5-6
D gene: -
clone size: once
CDR3 protein: CASSLGQLETQYF
CDR3 DNA: TGTGCCAGCAGCTTAGGACAGTTAGAGACCCAGTACTTC

J gene: TRBJ1-1
V gene: TRBV30
D gene: -
clone size: -
CDR3 protein: CAWYRPRYTMSTEAFF
CDR3 DNA: TGTGCCTGGTACAGACCCCGGTACACCATGTCCACTGAAGCTTTCTTT

J gene: TRBJ1-4
V gene: TRBV3-1/TRBV3-2
D gene: -
clone size: once
CDR3 protein: CASSQDTANEKLFF
CDR3 DNA: TGTGCCAGCAGCCAGGACACTGCGAATGAAAAACTGTTTTTT

J gene: TRBJ1-6
V gene: TRBV18
D gene: TRBD1
clone size: few
CDR3 protein: CASSEGQSNSPLHF
CDR3 DNA: TGTGCCAGCTCAGAGGGACAGTCCAATTCACCCCTCCACTTT

J gene: TRBJ1-4
V gene: TRBV18
D gene: -
clone size: -
CDR3 protein: CASSPLSGSNEKLFF
CDR3 DNA: TGTGCCAGCTCACCACTCAGCGGTTCAAATGAAAAACTGTTTTTT

J gene: TRBJ1-1
V gene: TRBV4-2
D gene: -
clone size: -
CDR3 protein: CASSRQEENTEAFF
CDR3 DNA: TGTGCCAGCAGCCGTCAGGAGGAGAACACTGAAGCTTTCTTT

J gene: TRBJ2-7
V gene: TRBV19
D gene: -
clone size: -
CDR3 protein: CAGLETSSYEQYF
CDR3 DNA: TGTGCCGGACTGGAGACCAGCTCCTACGAGCAGTACTTC

J gene: TRBJ1-1
V gene: TRBV9
D gene: TRBD1
clone size: -
CDR3 protein: CASRRGQGNSEAFF
CDR3 DNA: TGTGCCAGCAGGAGGGGGCAGGGGAACTCTGAAGCTTTCTTT

J gene: TRBJ1-4
V gene: TRBV19
D gene: -
clone size: -
CDR3 protein: CASSPQGNGNEKLFF
CDR3 DNA: TGTGCCAGTAGTCCCCAGGGGAACGGGAATGAAAAACTGTTTTTT

J gene: TRBJ1-1
V gene: TRBV5-1
D gene: -
clone size: -
CDR3 protein: CASSGGTVNTEAFF
CDR3 DNA: TGCGCCAGCAGCGGGGGGACGGTGAACACTGAAGCTTTCTTT

J gene: TRBJ1-1
V gene: TRBV4-3
D gene: TRBD1
clone size: -
CDR3 protein: CASSQRTGRNTEAFF
CDR3 DNA: TGCGCCAGCAGCCAACGGACAGGGAGGAACACTGAAGCTTTCTTT

J gene: TRBJ2-3
V gene: TRBV4-1
D gene: TRBD1
clone size: -
CDR3 protein: CASSQGQGPRGTQYF
CDR3 DNA: TGCGCCAGCAGCCAAGGACAGGGACCCAGGGGTACGCAGTATTTT

J gene: TRBJ2-3
V gene: TRBV4-1
D gene: TRBD2
clone size: -
CDR3 protein: CASSQVGLRGRAFFSTDTQYF
CDR3 DNA: TGCGCCAGCAGCCAAGTAGGGCTTCGCGGGAGGGCCTTTTTTAGCACAGATACGCAGTATTTT

J gene: TRBJ1-4
V gene: TRBV27
D gene: -
clone size: -
CDR3 protein: CASSVRHATNEKLFF
CDR3 DNA: TGTGCCAGCAGTGTCAGACATGCAACTAATGAAAAACTGTTTTTT

J gene: TRBJ1-2
V gene: TRBV28
D gene: -
clone size: once
CDR3 protein: CASSHYGYTF
CDR3 DNA: TGTGCCAGCAGCCATTATGGCTACACCTTC

J gene: TRBJ2-2
V gene: TRBV19
D gene: TRBD2
clone size: -
CDR3 protein: CASSIGLAGGELFF
CDR3 DNA: TGTGCCAGTAGTATTGGGCTAGCGGGAGGGGAGCTGTTTTTT

J gene: TRBJ2-7
V gene: TRBV28
D gene: TRBD1
clone size: few
CDR3 protein: CASSLYMDRGDDEQYF
CDR3 DNA: TGTGCCAGCAGTTTATATATGGACAGGGGAGATGACGAGCAGTACTTC

J gene: TRBJ2-3
V gene: TRBV7-2
D gene: -
clone size: few
CDR3 protein: CASSLGGTDTQYF
CDR3 DNA: TGTGCCAGCAGCTTAGGCGGCACAGATACGCAGTATTTT

J gene: TRBJ2-1
V gene: TRBV10-3
D gene: TRBD2
clone size: -
CDR3 protein: CAISESTLAGGPSYNEQFF
CDR3 DNA: TGTGCCATCAGTGAGTCAACGCTAGCGGGGGGGCCCTCCTACAATGAGCAGTTCTTC

J gene: TRBJ2-1
V gene: TRBV25-1
D gene: TRBD2
clone size: -
CDR3 protein: CASSEGPSGANEQFF
CDR3 DNA: TGTGCCAGCAGTGAGGGGCCTAGCGGGGCCAATGAGCAGTTCTTC

J gene: TRBJ2-2
V gene: TRBV18
D gene: TRBD1
clone size: -
CDR3 protein: CASSPRWGTGEDTGELFF
CDR3 DNA: TGTGCCAGCTCACCACGATGGGGGACAGGGGAGGACACCGGGGAGCTGTTTTTT

J gene: TRBJ2-2
V gene: TRBV7-2
D gene: -
clone size: -
CDR3 protein: CASSPQGGRNTGELFF
CDR3 DNA: TGTGCCAGCAGTCCTCAGGGGGGAAGGAACACCGGGGAGCTGTTTTTT

J gene: TRBJ2-2
V gene: TRBV7-3
D gene: -
clone size: -
CDR3 protein: CASSLTGVNTGELFF
CDR3 DNA: TGTGCCAGCAGCTTAACCGGGGTGAACACCGGGGAGCTGTTTTTT